What follows describes a single TCR beta chain. Assay: immunoSEQ multiplex PCR; the TCRdb copy retains only in-frame clones and omits some. The sample holds tens of thousands of clones, around nine tenths seen once. The junction had 8 bases not matched to a gene; V was cut back by 3 bases and J by 1 base. CDR1 MNHEY and CDR2 SMNVEV come from the germline V gene (reference sequence). The CDR3 extends over 16 amino acids. These data are taken from a study of T cell changes during pregnancy in multiple sclerosis. The chain carries TRBV27 and TRBJ1-2, with 7 bases fitting TRBD1. This clonotype originated in a female donor with multiple sclerosis, enrolled in a pregnancy study. Sequenced material: peripheral blood, taken before pregnancy. DNA for the CDR3: TGTGCCAGCAGTTTCAAGGGGACAGCGCTTAACTATGGCTACACCTTC. Its translation is CASSFKGTALNYGYTF.